The present T cell receptor beta chain was sequenced within a study of shared clonotypes between healthy human individuals. The protocol was immunoSEQ multiplex PCR, while the TCRdb copy is restricted to in-frame clones and leaves out a portion. This table holds over 2 million clones, just under 95% found once. On this clone itself: One base away lies a much larger clone, so this may be a sequencing read error.

The germline V gene has CDR1 MNHEY and CDR2 SVGAGI. The CDR3 has 14 amino acids. Trimming pared 0 bases from V and 0 bases from J, leaving 5 bases between. Terminally differentiated effector memory CD45RA+ cells were excluded by CCR7 positive selection of CD45RO-negative cells. The V gene is TRBV6-5, the J gene TRBJ1-1; the D is unclear. Sequencing input: naive CD8+ T cells sorted from blood. The source of this sequence is a man aged 18 to 29 in good health. The CDR3 loop is CASSYSEVNTEAFF. The CDR3 DNA reads as TGTGCCAGCAGTTACTCGGAGGTGAACACTGAAGCTTTCTTT.